One sample yielded the 30 T cell receptor beta chains listed below, sequenced in a study of T cell responses to AZD1222 COVID-19 vaccine. Data came from immunoSEQ multiplex PCR; TCRdb stores just in-frame clones and leaves some out. This sample yields 120,000 or so clones, of which nearly 90% are seen a single time; roughly 3.2% belongs to the top ten. The sample in question was peripheral blood, obtained on day 0 of AZD1222 vaccination. All receptors derive from an adult in good health.

The V and J genes are TRBV3-1 (or the pseudogene TRBV3-2) and TRBJ1-4; 8 positions agree with TRBD1. Unmatched junction bases numbered 2, after V lost 1 base and J lost 1 base. Germline V gene sequence: CDR1 LGHDT, CDR2 YNNKEL (reference sequence). CDR3 length: 16 residues. The CDR3 reads CASSQVGQGTNEKLFF. CDR3 bases: TGTGCCAGCAGCCAAGTTGGACAGGGAACTAATGAAAAACTGTTTTTT.

V is TRBV18 and J is TRBJ1-1; 7 bases align to TRBD1. The CDR3 length is 16 residues. Germline lookup yields CDR1 KGHSH and CDR2 LQKENI. V trimming: 4 bases; J trimming: 2 bases; junction bases outside the gene matches: 10. This chain's CDR3 is CASSRNAGTDNTEAFF. CDR3 DNA: TGTGCCAGCTCACGGAATGCCGGGACAGACAACACTGAAGCTTTCTTT.

The V and J genes are TRBV28 and TRBJ1-1; D might be TRBD1 (5 bases). CDR3 size: 14 residues. Germline assignment: CDR1 MDHEN and CDR2 SYDVKM. Trimming removed 6 bases from V and 4 bases from J, with 15 bases in between. The CDR3 region is CASRSSGLSTEAFF. CDR3 in DNA: TGTGCCAGCAGGTCGTCGGGACTATCCACTGAAGCTTTCTTT.

The gene calls are TRBV7-2 and TRBJ2-7, with TRBD2 matching 7 bases. In germline, CDR1 is SGHTA, CDR2 FQGNSA. CDR3 length: 16 amino acids. Trimming at V came to 5 bases and at J to 0 bases, leaving 10 bases not matched to a gene. In nucleotides, the CDR3 is TGTGCCAGCAGCCTAGTTCGGGGGGACCTCTCCTACGAGCAGTACTTC. It yields the protein CASSLVRGDLSYEQYF. Using reference TRBV7-2 and TRBJ2-7 for the parts outside the CDR3, the full variable domain is GAGVSQSPSNKVTEKGKDVELRCDPISGHTALYWYRQSLGQGLEFLIYFQGNSAPDKSGLPSDRFSAERTGGSVSTLTIQRTQQEDSAVYLCASSLVRGDLSYEQYFGPGTRLTVT.

The chain uses TRBV28 and TRBJ1-2; TRBD1 might be the D (5 bases). The germline CDR1 and CDR2 sequences are MDHEN and SYDVKM. V was trimmed by 7 bases and J by 4 bases, leaving 10 bases between them. CDR3 size: 12 residues. Here the CDR3 reads CASISGGYGYTF. The CDR3 nucleotides read TGTGCCAGCATCTCGGGGGGCTATGGCTACACCTTC.

The chain recombines TRBV2 with TRBJ2-1; TRBD2 might be the D (6 bases). The CDR3 has 15 amino acids. CDR1 is SNHLY and CDR2 is FYNNEI in the germline V gene. V shed 4 bases and J shed 0 bases, with 10 bases lying between them. CDR3 region: CASSVDGSSYNEQFF. The CDR3 DNA is TGTGCCAGCAGTGTGGACGGGAGCTCCTACAATGAGCAGTTCTTC.

This sequence joins TRBV5-1 and TRBJ1-2; no definite D call. The ends were cut back, 4 bases at V and 2 bases at J, with 15 bases in the middle. The CDR3 contains 15 residues. Germline values: CDR1 SGHRS, CDR2 YFSETQ. This chain's CDR3 is CASSTPTGTNYGYTF. CDR3 nucleotide sequence: TGCGCCAGCAGCACACCGACGGGAACGAACTATGGCTACACCTTC.

This clone was seen a few times. The CDR3: CASSLGGGGGLGDTQYF. DNA for the CDR3: TGTGCCAGCAGCTTAGGTGGTGGCGGGGGGCTGGGTGATACGCAGTATTTT. This chain uses TRBV7-2 with TRBJ2-3, with TRBD2 identical over 8 bases. Germline V gene sequence: CDR1 SGHTA, CDR2 FQGNSA. Trimming cost V 1 base and J 6 bases; bases outside gene matches: 12. This CDR3 contains 17 residues.

V usage is TRBV18 and J usage is TRBJ1-1; 8 positions agree with TRBD1. CDR3 length: 14 residues. In germline, CDR1 is KGHSH, CDR2 LQKENI. V gave up 7 bases and J gave up 7 bases; unmatched junction bases: 11. CDR3 coding DNA: TGTGCCAGCTTAAATCAGGGGGCGCGCGGTGAAGCTTTCTTT. Translating gives CASLNQGARGEAFF. Full variable domain (remainder filled in from reference TRBV18 and TRBJ1-1): NAGVMQNPRHLVRRRGQEARLRCSPMKGHSHVYWYRQLPEEGLKFMVYLQKENIIDESGMPKERFSAEFPKEGPSILRIQQVVRGDSAAYFCASLNQGARGEAFFGQGTRLTVV.

The rearrangement links TRBV6-6 to TRBJ2-7; TRBD2 might be the D (5 bases). Germline V lookup: CDR1 MNHNY, CDR2 SVGAGI (reference sequence). The CDR3 consists of 14 residues. Trimming pared 4 bases from V and 0 bases from J, leaving 10 bases between. The CDR3 spells CASSFSEGSYEQYF. Here the CDR3 DNA reads TGTGCCAGCAGTTTCTCTGAGGGCTCCTACGAGCAGTACTTC.

The chain is built from TRBV12-3 or TRBV12-4 and TRBJ2-1, with unresolved D. Trimming took 1 base from V and 8 from J, leaving 6 bases between them. CDR3 size: 12 residues. The CDR3 DNA reads TGTGCCAGCAGTTTAGTTGGGTATGAGCAGTTCTTC. This translates into CASSLVGYEQFF.

The chain joins TRBV27 to TRBJ1-5; 7 bases fit TRBD1. After removal of 6 bases from V and 3 bases from J, the junction contained 5 bases not matched to a gene. There are 14 residues in the CDR3. The germline CDR1 and CDR2 sequences are MNHEY and SMNVEV (reference sequence). DNA of the CDR3: TGTGCCAGCAGGACCACAGGGGACAATCAGCCCCAGCATTTT. Encoded protein: CASRTTGDNQPQHF.

The CDR3 region is CASRRGVFTDTQYF. The CDR3 DNA sequence: TGTGCCAGCCGGCGGGGGGTCTTCACAGATACGCAGTATTTT. The chain carries TRBV5-8 and TRBJ2-3, with TRBD2 matching 8 bases. The CDR3 covers 14 residues. Per germline, CDR1 SGHTS and CDR2 YDEGEE. With V trimmed by 7 bases and J by 2 bases, 6 bases remained unmatched.

V gene TRBV27 combines with J gene TRBJ2-6; a weak D match, TRBD2 (6 bases). The V end was cut by 7 bases, the J end by 9 bases, with 13 bases between. CDR3 size: 13 residues. CDR1 and CDR2 (germline): MNHEY, SMNVEV (reference sequence). CDR3 loop: CASTSGTFNVLTF. CDR3 nucleotides: TGTGCCAGCACCTCCGGGACTTTCAACGTCCTGACTTTC.

The chain combines TRBV15 with TRBJ1-2, with D perhaps matching TRBD1 (6 bases). The CDR3 has 16 amino acids. Germline lookup yields CDR1 LNHNV and CDR2 YYDKDF (reference sequence). The V and J ends lost 0 bases and 7 bases respectively, with 18 bases between them. CDR3 DNA: TGTGCCACCAGCAGAGAAGTAGAAGGGGGGCGCGGTGGCTACACCTTC. Residues: CATSREVEGGRGGYTF.

The chain is built from TRBV27 and TRBJ2-1; possible D gene TRBD1, 6 bases. Germline V gives CDR1 MNHEY, CDR2 SMNVEV (reference sequence). V was pared by 6 bases and J by 5 bases, with 20 bases between. The CDR3 length is 16 residues. CDR3 protein: CASSSGTVGTNNEQFF. DNA of the CDR3: TGTGCCAGCAGCTCCGGGACGGTGGGGACAAACAATGAGCAGTTCTTC.

This rearrangement joins TRBV25-1 to TRBJ1-2, with a possible D match to TRBD1 (5 bases). The germline CDR1 and CDR2 sequences are MGHDK and SYGVNS. The CDR3 covers 13 residues. Trimming took 0 bases from V and 8 from J, leaving 10 bases between them. The CDR3 spells CASSEYSRDGYTF. The CDR3, as DNA: TGTGCCAGCAGTGAATATTCGAGGGACGGCTACACCTTC.

V is TRBV2 and J is TRBJ1-1; 7 nucleotides line up with TRBD1. J lost 4 bases, V lost 2 bases, and 4 bases had no gene match. CDR1 SNHLY and CDR2 FYNNEI come from the germline V gene. The CDR3 runs 14 residues. The CDR3 here is CASSELRQGTEAFF. For the CDR3, the DNA is TGTGCCAGCAGTGAATTGCGACAGGGCACTGAAGCTTTCTTT.

CDR3 coding DNA: TGTGCCAGCACCTCGGCCCCATCCTACGAGCAGTACTTC. Protein sequence: CASTSAPSYEQYF. The J gene is TRBJ2-7, the V gene TRBV28; no reliable D call. The germline CDR1 and CDR2 sequences are MDHEN and SYDVKM. This CDR3 has 13 amino acids. Trimming shortened V by 7 bases and J by 1 base, and 11 bases separated the two germline ends.

The CDR3 region has the DNA TGTGCCAGCAGTTCCTCTTGGCAGAGAATTTTCTATGGCTACACCTTC. Translation: CASSSSWQRIFYGYTF. The chain employs TRBV28 and TRBJ1-2; the D is unclear. The CDR3 is 16 amino acids. From germline, CDR1 is MDHEN and CDR2 SYDVKM. Between the trimmed V and J ends, which lost 4 bases and 4 bases, there was a span of 19 bases.

V and J are TRBV11-3 and TRBJ2-5; 12 nucleotides agree with TRBD2. Germline V CDR1 and CDR2: SGHNT, YENEEA. Trimming took 5 bases from V and 4 from J; bases not matched to a gene: 2. The CDR3 has 14 amino acids. For the CDR3, the DNA is TGTGCCAGCAGCCCGGGACTAGCGGGAGAGACCCAGTACTTC. Translating it yields CASSPGLAGETQYF.

This rearrangement joins TRBV28 to TRBJ2-6; D uncertain. Deletions cut 5 bases from V and 1 base from J, with 9 bases between. The CDR3 sequence is 15 residues long. Germline V gene data show CDR1 as MDHEN and CDR2 as SYDVKM. CDR3 bases: TGTGCCAGCAGTAGAATGGGATCTGGGGCCAACGTCCTGACTTTC. Its protein is CASSRMGSGANVLTF.

V and J are TRBV3-1 (or the pseudogene TRBV3-2) and TRBJ2-5, with TRBD2 matching over 8 bases. J lost 5 bases, V lost 3 bases, and 5 bases had no gene match. The germline CDR1 and CDR2 sequences are LGHDT and YNNKEL (reference sequence). The CDR3 totals 14 residues. CDR3 nucleotide sequence: TGTGCCAGCAGCCAGGCGGGAGGAGGGGAGACCCAGTACTTC. Its translation is CASSQAGGGETQYF.

This chain joins TRBV19 and TRBJ1-2, with D tentatively TRBD1 (5 bases). Per germline, CDR1 LNHDA and CDR2 SQIVND (reference sequence). The length of the CDR3 is 12 residues. Trimming shortened V by 6 bases and J by 4 bases, and 9 bases separated the two germline ends. The CDR3 region is CASRDTIYGYTF. The CDR3 DNA is TGTGCCAGTAGGGACACCATCTATGGCTACACCTTC.

The gene calls are TRBV5-1 and TRBJ1-1; the match to TRBD1 covers 7 bases. The CDR3 has 15 amino acids. The germline V gene encodes CDR1 SGHRS and CDR2 YFSETQ. V shed 4 bases and J 6 bases; nucleotides not matched to a gene: 12. CDR3 in amino acids: CASSPGYLGTAEAFF. As DNA, the CDR3 is TGCGCCAGCAGCCCAGGATACCTTGGGACAGCTGAAGCTTTCTTT.

The chain combines TRBV6-4 with TRBJ2-7; 7 bases match TRBD2. V dropped 4 bases and J dropped 2; count of bases not matched to a gene: 14. The CDR3 covers 17 residues. Looked up from germline, CDR1 is MRHNA and CDR2 is SNTAGT. The CDR3 nucleotides read TGTGCCAGCAGTGTCTTAAGAACCCGACTAGCACCCTACGAGCAGTACTTC. Amino acid sequence: CASSVLRTRLAPYEQYF.

V gene TRBV3-1 (or the pseudogene TRBV3-2) combines with J gene TRBJ1-1; D remains unclear. Trimming cost V 4 bases and J 3 bases, with 9 bases left between them. Per germline, CDR1 LGHDT and CDR2 YNNKEL (reference sequence). The CDR3 totals 13 residues. CDR3: CASSPLSYTEAFF. CDR3 in DNA: TGTGCCAGCAGCCCCTTATCATACACTGAAGCTTTCTTT.

The V gene is TRBV15, the J gene TRBJ2-5; a possible D gene is TRBD1 (5 bases). Germline V gene data show CDR1 as LNHNV and CDR2 as YYDKDF (reference sequence). The V gene lost 4 bases and the J gene lost 5 bases, with 8 bases spanning the gap. CDR3 length: 12 residues. The CDR3 DNA follows: TGTGCCACCAGCACAGGGAAGGAGACCCAGTACTTC. It encodes CATSTGKETQYF. Based on the CDR3 plus reference TRBV15 and TRBJ2-5, the full variable domain is DAMVIQNPRYQVTQFGKPVTLSCSQTLNHNVMYWYQQKSSQAPKLLFHYYDKDFNNEADTPDNFQSRRPNTSFCFLDIRSPGLGDTAMYLCATSTGKETQYFGPGTRLLVL.

This chain links TRBV10-3 with TRBJ1-3; 8 bases map to TRBD1. The V gene end was trimmed by 0 bases and the J gene end by 8 bases; junction bases not matched to a gene: 6. The CDR3 runs 15 residues. Germline V gene lookup returns CDR1 ENHRY and CDR2 SYGVKD. The CDR3 loop reads CAISESPGQGDTIYF. The CDR3 nucleotides are TGTGCCATCAGTGAGTCCCCCGGACAGGGTGACACCATATATTTT.

The genes are TRBV6-5 and TRBJ1-2; tentative D call: TRBD1 (5 bases). Germline lookup yields CDR1 MNHEY and CDR2 SVGAGI. This CDR3 is built from 15 residues. V shed 3 bases and J shed 1 base, with 12 bases lying between them. CDR3 in DNA: TGTGCCAGCAGTTATCGGCAGGGTAATAACTATGGCTACACCTTC. Translation gives CASSYRQGNNYGYTF.